This TCR beta chain is drawn from a study of shared clonotypes between healthy human individuals. The naive CD8 population came from CD45RO-negative cells selected for CCR7, without terminally differentiated effector memory CD45RA+ cells. This CDR3 comprises 16 residues. The ends were cut back, 5 bases at V and 0 bases at J, with 17 bases in the middle. Per the germline V gene, CDR1 is MNHEY and CDR2 is SMNVEV (reference sequence). Only in-frame clones appear in the TCRdb table, and some are missing; sequencing was by immunoSEQ multiplex PCR. The sample yields around 2.1 million clones, approximately 94% seen once.

This chain uses TRBV27 with TRBJ2-7; perhaps TRBD2 as D (6 bases). The origin of this receptor is a man aged 18-30 years in good health. Some clones in this sample may be carry-over from other donors' samples. Input material: naive CD8+ T cells from PBMCs. The CDR3 nucleotides are TGTGCCAGCAGTCCAAGTAGCGGAGAAGACTCCTACGAGCAGTACTTC. Translated: CASSPSSGEDSYEQYF.